This paragraph reports one T cell receptor (beta chain). The record originates from a study of blood T cell repertoires in COVID-19. In the study overall: Donors in the United States, Italy and Spain gave samples during acute or convalescent COVID-19. Nucleic acid was either cDNA or gDNA, and it came from T cells, B-cell-depleted T cells, or PBMCs.

In the original workflow: How many nucleated cells were present was estimated from reference gene primer amplification. Method: immunoSEQ multiplex PCR; TCRdb's copy keeps in-frame clones and lacks some. D and trimming were read from the DNA, whereas the V and J calls and clone size are those reported in that table. The repertoire includes 130,000 to 150,000 clones, 75% to 85% of them detected once, and about 4% sits in the top ten. Germline loops: CDR1 SNHLY, CDR2 FYNNEI. After removal of 7 bases from V and 5 bases from J, the junction contained 9 bases not matched to a gene. This CDR3 is built from 16 residues.

This TCR came from a man aged 60 to 75 with acute or convalescent COVID-19. The sequencing input was peripheral blood. The rearrangement joins TRBV2 to TRBJ2-5; 14 nucleotides match TRBD2. CDR3 sequence: CASTRGLAGESETQYF. The CDR3 region has the DNA TGTGCCAGCACCCGGGGACTAGCGGGAGAGTCGGAGACCCAGTACTTC.